This T cell receptor beta chain is drawn from a study of PD-1 blockade in classical Hodgkin lymphoma. There are 12 residues in the CDR3. V was clipped by 7 bases and J by 7 bases; unmatched bases: 8. Germline CDR1 SQVTM, CDR2 ANQGSEA. This table comes from immunoSEQ multiplex PCR, and its TCRdb copy is limited to in-frame clones, with some not included. The sample consists of around 91,000 clones, roughly nine tenths of them appearing once. Each patient relapsed following autologous stem cell transplantation, and prior brentuximab vedotin exposure differed. The chain is built from TRBV29-1 and TRBJ1-2, with 8 bases fitting TRBD1. The sequences come from peripheral blood mononuclear cells (PBMCs), collected at baseline. The receptor was derived from a human donor with classical Hodgkin lymphoma. This CDR3 is CSAGQGEAGYTF. CDR3 DNA: TGCAGCGCTGGACAGGGAGAGGCTGGCTACACCTTC. The full variable domain, its missing parts supplied by reference TRBV29-1 and TRBJ1-2, is SAVISQKPSRDICQRGTSLTIQCQVDSQVTMMFWYRQQPGQSLTLIATANQGSEATYESGFVIDKFPISRPNLTFSTLTVSNMSPEDSSIYLCSAGQGEAGYTFGSGTRLTVV.